This T cell receptor beta chain came from a study of lung T cells in sarcoidosis with Löfgren's syndrome. The CDR3 covers 14 residues. V lost 3 bases to trimming and J lost 6 bases, with 12 bases between them. Germline-derived CDR1 and CDR2 are DFQATT and SNEGSKA (reference sequence). In TCRdb, the reads were re-called with MiXCR into one record per CDR3 protein. This sample yields 60,000 or so distinct CDR3 sequences, of which about 20% are seen a single time; about 2.3% belongs to the top ten. This clonotype was detected many times. The chain links TRBV20-1 to TRBJ1-6; D gene ambiguous. The specimen sequenced was CD4+ T cells from PBMCs. The sequence was collected from a human donor with sarcoidosis (Löfgren's syndrome or another form), or a control subject (not recorded which). The CDR3 sequence: CSASDPSSNSPLHF. The CDR3 coding sequence is TGCAGTGCTAGCGACCCCAGTAGTAATTCACCCCTCCACTTT.